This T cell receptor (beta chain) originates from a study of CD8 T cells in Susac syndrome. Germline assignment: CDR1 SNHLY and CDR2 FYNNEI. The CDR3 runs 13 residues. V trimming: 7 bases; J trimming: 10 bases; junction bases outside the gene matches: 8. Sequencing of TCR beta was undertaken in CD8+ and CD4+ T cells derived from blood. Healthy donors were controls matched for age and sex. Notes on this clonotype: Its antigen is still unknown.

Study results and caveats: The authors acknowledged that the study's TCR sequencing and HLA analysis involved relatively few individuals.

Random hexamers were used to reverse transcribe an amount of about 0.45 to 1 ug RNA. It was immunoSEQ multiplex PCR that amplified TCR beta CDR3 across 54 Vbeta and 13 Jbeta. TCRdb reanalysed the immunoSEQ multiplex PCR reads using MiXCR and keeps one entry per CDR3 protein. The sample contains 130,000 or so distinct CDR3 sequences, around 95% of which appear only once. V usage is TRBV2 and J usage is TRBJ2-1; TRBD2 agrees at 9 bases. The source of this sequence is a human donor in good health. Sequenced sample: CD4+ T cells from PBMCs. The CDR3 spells CASTTGLASEQFF. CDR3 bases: TGTGCCAGCACCACCGGACTAGCGTCCGAGCAGTTCTTC.